Below, 26 T cell receptor beta chains from the same sample are listed, as sequenced in a study of blood T cell repertoires in COVID-19 (dated by TCRdb to 2020 to 2022). The method was the immunoSEQ multiplex PCR assay. This is the immuneACCESS table as TCRdb keeps it, with only in-frame sequences that have V and J called. A part of the clones is gone; compared with another copy, unresolved V genes explain less than half, and the rest is unexplained. Recorded for this sample are about 90,000 clones; approximately 75% of them occurred a single time. The leading ten clones occupy 13% to 15% of the sample. The source material was peripheral blood. These receptor sequences come from a woman of 80 years or more with acute or convalescent COVID-19.

The chain has TRBV19 and TRBJ2-1, with 8 nucleotides matching TRBD2. The CDR3 totals 15 residues. After removal of 2 bases from V and 5 bases from J, the junction contained 5 bases not matched to a gene. Germline assignment: CDR1 LNHDA and CDR2 SQIVND (reference sequence). CDR3 region: CASSIRLALDNEQFF. The CDR3 region has the DNA TGTGCCAGTAGTATAAGACTAGCGCTCGACAATGAGCAGTTCTTC.

The chain employs TRBV5-6 and TRBJ1-5, with 8 bases that match TRBD1. Germline V gene lookup returns CDR1 SGHDT and CDR2 YYEEEE. V trimming: 4 bases; J trimming: 7 bases; junction bases outside the gene matches: 4. This CDR3 has 13 amino acids. This chain's CDR3 is CASSRRTGQPQHF. The CDR3 DNA reads TGTGCCAGCAGCCGAAGGACAGGGCAGCCCCAGCATTTT.

This chain connects TRBV19 to TRBJ2-5; unclear D gene. Trimming stripped 3 bases from V and 5 bases from J, with 13 bases between. The CDR3 runs to 14 residues. Looked up from germline, CDR1 is LNHDA and CDR2 is SQIVND (reference sequence). CDR3 residues: CASSIGSRWETQYF. DNA of the CDR3: TGTGCCAGTAGTATTGGTAGCCGGTGGGAGACCCAGTACTTC.

The chain is built from TRBV7-9 and TRBJ1-1; 7 bases map to TRBD1. Germline V gene sequence: CDR1 SEHNR, CDR2 FQNEAQ (reference sequence). The V and J ends lost 7 bases and 4 bases, in that order; junction bases with no gene match: 15. The CDR3 contains 16 residues. The CDR3 protein is CASTTTWGQIGTEAFF. For the CDR3, the DNA is TGTGCCAGCACCACGACCTGGGGACAGATCGGCACTGAAGCTTTCTTT. Based on the CDR3 plus reference TRBV7-9 and TRBJ1-1, the full variable domain is DTGVSQNPRHKITKRGQNVTFRCDPISEHNRLYWYRQTLGQGPEFLTYFQNEAQLEKSRLLSDRFSAERPKGSFSTLEIQRTEQGDSAMYLCASTTTWGQIGTEAFFGQGTRLTVV.

The CDR3 reads CAITPSGGSDYGYTF. The CDR3 DNA follows: TGTGCCATCACCCCATCGGGAGGGAGCGACTATGGCTACACCTTC. V usage is TRBV10-3 and J usage is TRBJ1-2; D is ambiguous. Trimming pared 7 bases from V and 3 bases from J, leaving 18 bases between. The germline V gene has CDR1 ENHRY and CDR2 SYGVKD. The CDR3 consists of 15 residues.

The chain joins TRBV13 to TRBJ1-4, with 11 bases fitting TRBD1. The CDR3 sequence is 15 residues long. Germline-derived CDR1 and CDR2 are PRHDT and FYEKMQ (reference sequence). The V gene end was trimmed by 5 bases and the J gene end by 6 bases; junction bases not matched to a gene: 5. The CDR3 nucleotides read TGTGCCAGCAGCCCCGGACAGGGGGCGTATGAAAAACTGTTTTTT. Its protein product is CASSPGQGAYEKLFF.

This clone was seen more than once but under ten times. This chain joins TRBV7-3 and TRBJ1-1; D may be TRBD1 (5 bases). Looked up from germline, CDR1 is SGHTA and CDR2 is FQGTGA. The CDR3 has 13 residues. V lost 5 bases and J 6 bases, leaving 13 bases between the germline ends. The CDR3 DNA follows: TGTGCCAGCAGCGCCATTGGGGCCCCTGAAGCTTTCTTT. Translated, it gives CASSAIGAPEAFF.

This clone came up a few times. The gene calls are TRBV25-1 and TRBJ1-2, with D perhaps matching TRBD1 (5 bases). V lost 4 bases to trimming and J lost 5 bases, with 14 bases between them. In germline, CDR1 is MGHDK, CDR2 SYGVNS. This CDR3 is 14 amino acids long. The CDR3 spells CASSGGGGWYGYTF. CDR3 DNA sequence: TGTGCCAGCAGTGGGGGCGGAGGGTGGTATGGCTACACCTTC.

This chain joins TRBV7-2 and TRBJ1-2; perhaps TRBD1 as D (5 bases). This CDR3 comprises 13 residues. The V gene lost 1 base and the J gene lost 5 bases, with 8 bases spanning the gap. Germline CDR1 and CDR2: SGHTA and FQGNSA. The CDR3 bases are TGTGCCAGCAGCTTAGAGGGGAGGTATGGCTACACCTTC. It yields the protein CASSLEGRYGYTF.

CDR3 sequence reads: CASSQDYSSTDTQYF. CDR3 nucleotide sequence: TGTGCCAGCAGTCAGGACTATTCTAGCACAGATACGCAGTATTTT. The chain couples TRBV3-1 (or the pseudogene TRBV3-2) to TRBJ2-3; D perhaps matches TRBD2 (6 bases). V gave up 6 bases and J gave up 0 bases, with 13 bases separating them. This CDR3 is built from 15 residues. In germline, CDR1 is LGHDT, CDR2 YNNKEL (reference sequence).

The rearrangement joins TRBV5-4 to TRBJ1-1, with 9 nucleotides matching TRBD1. This CDR3 region has 14 residues. Germline CDR1 is SGHNT and CDR2 is YYREEE (reference sequence). Trimming took 4 bases from V and 8 from J; bases not matched to a gene: 9. The CDR3 coding sequence is TGTGCCAGCAGCCCCAACAGGGGGCTAACGGAAGCTTTCTTT. Amino acids: CASSPNRGLTEAFF. The variable domain in full, with the rest retrieved from reference TRBV5-4 and TRBJ1-1, is ETGVTQSPTHLIKTRGQQVTLRCSSQSGHNTVSWYQQALGQGPQFIFQYYREEENGRGNFPPRFSGLQFPNYSSELNVNALELDDSALYLCASSPNRGLTEAFFGQGTRLTVV.

The chain recombines TRBV24-1 with TRBJ2-5; possible D gene TRBD1, 8 bases. V was shortened by 5 bases and J by 0 bases, with 27 bases between the two germline ends. This CDR3 is built from 20 residues. CDR1 and CDR2 from the germline V gene are KGHDR and SFDVKD. CDR3 coding DNA: TGTGCCACCAGTGGCAACCCCCAGGGGGCCATGGGACTATACCAAGAGACCCAGTACTTC. Protein product: CATSGNPQGAMGLYQETQYF.

J is TRBJ2-7 and V is TRBV10-3; D possibly corresponds to TRBD1 (7 bases). This CDR3 has 14 amino acids. V lost 7 bases, J lost 4 bases, and 17 bases lay in between. CDR1 is ENHRY and CDR2 is SYGVKD in the germline V gene. The CDR3 DNA sequence: TGTGCCATCACCCCGTTCCCAGGGGGGTACGAGCAGTACTTC. This encodes CAITPFPGGYEQYF.

CDR3 protein: CASRGTGNQPQHF. For the CDR3, the DNA is TGTGCCAGCAGGGGGACAGGGAATCAGCCCCAGCATTTT. V and J are TRBV2 and TRBJ1-5; 9 positions agree with TRBD1. From germline, CDR1 is SNHLY and CDR2 FYNNEI. Germline trimming cut 6 bases from V and 4 bases from J; bases unmatched to any gene: 1. This CDR3 is built from 13 residues. Complete variable domain (other parts from reference TRBV2 and TRBJ1-5): EPEVTQTPSHQVTQMGQEVILRCVPISNHLYFYWYRQILGQKVEFLVSFYNNEISEKSEIFDDQFSVERPDGSNFTLKIRSTKLEDSAMYFCASRGTGNQPQHFGDGTRLSIL.

The rearrangement joins TRBV19 to TRBJ2-6, with 7 bases identical to TRBD1. Trimming took 3 bases from V and 0 from J; bases not matched to a gene: 5. Per germline, CDR1 LNHDA and CDR2 SQIVND (reference sequence). CDR3 size: 17 residues. CDR3 sequence (DNA): TGTGCCAGTAGTATGTCAGACAGGGCCTCTGGGGCCAACGTCCTGACTTTC. It translates to CASSMSDRASGANVLTF.

This clone occurred a few times. This chain connects TRBV5-6 to TRBJ2-3, with TRBD2 matching over 10 bases. With V trimmed by 4 bases and J by 3 bases, 5 bases remained unmatched. The CDR3 extends over 15 amino acids. In germline, CDR1 is SGHDT, CDR2 YYEEEE. For the CDR3, the DNA is TGTGCCAGCAGCCCTTTAGCGGGGGGAACAGATACGCAGTATTTT. It specifies CASSPLAGGTDTQYF.

A word on this clone: A junction boundary mismatches the germline segment, possibly from a read error. This chain links TRBV7-2 with TRBJ2-3, with TRBD2 identical over 9 bases. Per germline, CDR1 SGHTA and CDR2 FQGNSA. This CDR3 comprises 15 residues. In nucleotides, the CDR3 is TGTGCCAGCAGCTTCCAGCGGGGGGTCACAAATACGCAGTATTTT. Translated: CASSFQRGVTNTQYF. Based on the CDR3 plus reference TRBV7-2 and TRBJ2-3, the full variable domain is GAGVSQSPSNKVTEKGKDVELRCDPISGHTALYWYRQSLGQGLEFLIYFQGNSAPDKSGLPSDRFSAERTGGSVSTLTIQRTQQEDSAVYLCASSFQRGVTNTQYFGPGTRLTVL.

The CDR3 loop is CAISMVGQEGTDTQYF. CDR3 in DNA: TGTGCCATCAGTATGGTCGGTCAGGAGGGCACAGATACGCAGTATTTT. The V and J genes are TRBV10-3 and TRBJ2-3; D is perhaps TRBD2 (5 bases). The ends were cut back, 5 bases at V and 1 base at J, with 16 bases in the middle. Germline assignment: CDR1 ENHRY and CDR2 SYGVKD. The CDR3 is 16 residues long.

The rearrangement uses TRBV7-8 and TRBJ1-3, with a possible D match to TRBD1 (5 bases). Looked up from germline, CDR1 is SGHVS and CDR2 is FQNEAQ. CDR3 length: 16 residues. The V end lost 4 bases, the J end lost 4 bases, and 17 bases lay between the germline ends. The CDR3: CASSSAVAGFGNTIYF. The CDR3 DNA sequence: TGTGCCAGCAGCTCCGCCGTAGCAGGGTTCGGAAACACCATATATTTT.

The sample holds one count of this clone. The genes are TRBV28 and TRBJ1-3; no clear D. Between the trimmed V and J ends, which lost 6 bases and 8 bases, there was a span of 14 bases. Per the germline V gene, CDR1 is MDHEN and CDR2 is SYDVKM. The CDR3 loop spans 13 amino acids. CDR3 sequence: CASSPPPVDTIYF. CDR3 sequence (DNA): TGTGCCAGCAGCCCCCCCCCTGTAGACACCATATATTTT. Drawing the rest from reference TRBV28 and TRBJ1-3, the complete variable domain is DVKVTQSSRYLVKRTGEKVFLECVQDMDHENMFWYRQDPGLGLRLIYFSYDVKMKEKGDIPEGYSVSREKKERFSLILESASTNQTSMYLCASSPPPVDTIYFGEGSWLTVV.

CDR3 bases: TGCGCCAGCAGCTCACAGGGGTCCGATTCACCCCTCCACTTT. Protein: CASSSQGSDSPLHF. The chain has TRBV5-1 and TRBJ1-6; 7 bases are a match to TRBD1. Trimming took 3 bases from V and 8 from J; bases not matched to a gene: 5. Germline loops: CDR1 SGHRS, CDR2 YFSETQ. The CDR3 extends over 14 amino acids.

V is TRBV19 and J is TRBJ1-4; 9 bases match TRBD1. Germline V gene data show CDR1 as LNHDA and CDR2 as SQIVND (reference sequence). The CDR3 length is 14 residues. The J segment lost 7 bases and the V segment lost 6 bases, leaving 6 bases of the junction unmatched. The chain's CDR3 is CASRPGQGLEKLFF. The CDR3 nucleotides are TGTGCCAGTAGGCCGGGACAGGGACTTGAAAAACTGTTTTTT.

This clone has at least ten counts. The chain carries TRBV4-2 and TRBJ2-1; 9 bases match TRBD2. V was pared by 1 base and J by 2 bases, with 6 bases of the junction left unmatched. CDR3 length: 17 amino acids. Germline V gene data show CDR1 as LGHNA and CDR2 as YNFKEQ. This CDR3 reads CASSQGASGVPYNEQFF. In DNA, the CDR3 is TGTGCCAGCAGCCAAGGGGCTAGCGGGGTCCCCTACAATGAGCAGTTCTTC.

This chain uses TRBV5-1 with TRBJ2-2, with a possible D match to TRBD1 (5 bases). CDR1 is SGHRS and CDR2 is YFSETQ in the germline V gene. V shed 2 bases and J shed 3 bases, with 11 bases lying between them. This CDR3 region has 15 residues. The CDR3 nucleotides read TGCGCCAGCAGCTTTGGCAGGGCGGACACCGGGGAGCTGTTTTTT. It codes for CASSFGRADTGELFF.

The chain combines TRBV6-2 or TRBV6-3 with TRBJ1-5; 10 nucleotides match TRBD1. This CDR3 spans 17 amino acids. V was clipped by 0 bases and J by 6 bases; unmatched bases: 8. Germline assignment: CDR1 MNHEY and CDR2 SVGEGT. CDR3 nucleotides: TGTGCCAGCAGTTACTCCGTGGACAGGGGGGGACTTCAGCCCCAGCATTTT. Its translation is CASSYSVDRGGLQPQHF.

This chain uses TRBV12-3 or TRBV12-4 with TRBJ1-5, with 7 bases fitting TRBD1. CDR3 length: 12 amino acids. The V gene end was trimmed by 6 bases and the J gene end by 11 bases; junction bases not matched to a gene: 7. The chain's CDR3 is CASSPDRATQHF. CDR3 bases: TGTGCCAGCAGCCCTGACAGGGCGACCCAGCATTTT.